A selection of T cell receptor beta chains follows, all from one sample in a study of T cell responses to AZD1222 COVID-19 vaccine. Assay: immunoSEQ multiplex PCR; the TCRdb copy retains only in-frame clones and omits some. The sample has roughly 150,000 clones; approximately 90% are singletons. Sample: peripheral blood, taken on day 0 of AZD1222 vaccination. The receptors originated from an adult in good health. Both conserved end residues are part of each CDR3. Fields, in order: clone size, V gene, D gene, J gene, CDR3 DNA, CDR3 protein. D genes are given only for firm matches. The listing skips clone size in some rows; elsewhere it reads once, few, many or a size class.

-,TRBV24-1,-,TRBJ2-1,TGTGCCACCAGTGGTTTAGTTGCTCCCTACAATGAGCAGTTCTTC,CATSGLVAPYNEQFF
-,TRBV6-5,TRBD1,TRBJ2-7,TGTGCCAGCAGGACAGGGGGCACCTACGAGCAGTACTTC,CASRTGGTYEQYF
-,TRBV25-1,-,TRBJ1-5,TGTGCCAGCAGTGAAACTGGGGGCAATCAGCCCCAGCATTTT,CASSETGGNQPQHF
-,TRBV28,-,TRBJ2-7,TGTGCCAGCAGTCCCCCACGCTACGAGCAGTACTTC,CASSPPRYEQYF
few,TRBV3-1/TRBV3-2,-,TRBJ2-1,TGTGCCAGCAGCCAAGAGGGCCCCCGCACCTACAATGAGCAGTTCTTC,CASSQEGPRTYNEQFF
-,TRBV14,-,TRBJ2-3,TGTGCCAGCAGCCAAGGTCTAAGGACGGGGGTTCGAGATACGCAGTATTTT,CASSQGLRTGVRDTQYF
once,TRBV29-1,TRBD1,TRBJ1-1,TGCAGCGTTGGAGGACAGGGGGCGTGGGGCACTGAAGCTTTCTTT,CSVGGQGAWGTEAFF
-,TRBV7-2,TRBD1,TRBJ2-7,TGTGCCAGCAGCCCCAACCCCCGGGACAGGGGCGAGCAGTACTTC,CASSPNPRDRGEQYF
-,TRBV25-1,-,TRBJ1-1,TGTGCCAGCAGTGAACCCGGGCGCAGGACTGAAGCTTTCTTT,CASSEPGRRTEAFF
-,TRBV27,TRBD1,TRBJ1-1,TGTGCCAGCAGCCTCAGGGGGCGGTTAACCCTGAACACTGAAGCTTTCTTT,CASSLRGRLTLNTEAFF